This T cell receptor (beta chain) was identified in a study of T-cell reconstitution after alpha-beta-depleted transplantation in children. The sample holds many counts of this clonotype. The CDR3 is made up of 13 amino acids. Looked up from germline, CDR1 is KGHDR and CDR2 is SFDVKD. The trim removed 5 bases at V and 5 bases at J, leaving 5 bases unmatched. A TCRbeta library incorporating unique molecular identifiers was prepared. One entry per CDR3 protein results from TCRdb running MiXCR on the PCR reads. The repertoire includes hundreds of thousands of distinct CDR3 sequences, roughly an eighth of them detected once, and under 7% sits in the top ten.

Source: PBMCs from the stem cell graft donor, taken from the stem cell graft. The chain recombines TRBV24-1 with TRBJ2-7, with 7 nucleotides matching TRBD1. The receptor's source is a human donor who donated a stem cell graft to a child with combined immunodeficiency. The CDR3 here is CATSGDSFDEQYF. The CDR3 region has the DNA TGTGCCACCAGTGGGGACAGTTTTGACGAGCAGTACTTC.